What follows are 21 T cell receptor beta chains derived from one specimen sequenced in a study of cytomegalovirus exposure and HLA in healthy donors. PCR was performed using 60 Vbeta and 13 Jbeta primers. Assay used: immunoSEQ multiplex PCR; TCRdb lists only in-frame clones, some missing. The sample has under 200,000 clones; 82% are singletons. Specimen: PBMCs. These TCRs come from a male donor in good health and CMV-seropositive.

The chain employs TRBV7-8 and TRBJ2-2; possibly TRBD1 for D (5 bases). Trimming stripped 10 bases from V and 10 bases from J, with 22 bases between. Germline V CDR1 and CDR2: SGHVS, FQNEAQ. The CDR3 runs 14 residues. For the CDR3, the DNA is TGTGCCACCACACAGGACCTCGTTTTAAAGGAGCTGTTTTTT. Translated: CATTQDLVLKELFF.

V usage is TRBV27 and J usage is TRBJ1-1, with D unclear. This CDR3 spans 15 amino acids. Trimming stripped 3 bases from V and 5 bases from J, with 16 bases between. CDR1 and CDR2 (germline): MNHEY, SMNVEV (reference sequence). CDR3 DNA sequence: TGTGCCAGCAGTTTTAAACCAGGAGGAGATACTGAAGCTTTCTTT. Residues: CASSFKPGGDTEAFF.

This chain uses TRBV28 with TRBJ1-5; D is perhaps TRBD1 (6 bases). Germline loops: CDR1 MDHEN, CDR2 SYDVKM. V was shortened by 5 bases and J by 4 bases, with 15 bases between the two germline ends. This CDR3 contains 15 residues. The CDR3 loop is CASSKTGILNQPQHF. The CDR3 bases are TGTGCCAGCAGTAAAACAGGGATCCTAAATCAGCCCCAGCATTTT. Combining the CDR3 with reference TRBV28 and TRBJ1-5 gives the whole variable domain DVKVTQSSRYLVKRTGEKVFLECVQDMDHENMFWYRQDPGLGLRLIYFSYDVKMKEKGDIPEGYSVSREKKERFSLILESASTNQTSMYLCASSKTGILNQPQHFGDGTRLSIL.

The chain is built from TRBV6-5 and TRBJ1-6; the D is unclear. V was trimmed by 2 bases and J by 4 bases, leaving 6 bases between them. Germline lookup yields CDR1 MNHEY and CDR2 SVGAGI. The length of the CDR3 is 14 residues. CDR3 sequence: CASSYERYNSPLHF. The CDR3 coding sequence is TGTGCCAGCAGTTACGAGCGGTATAATTCACCCCTCCACTTT.

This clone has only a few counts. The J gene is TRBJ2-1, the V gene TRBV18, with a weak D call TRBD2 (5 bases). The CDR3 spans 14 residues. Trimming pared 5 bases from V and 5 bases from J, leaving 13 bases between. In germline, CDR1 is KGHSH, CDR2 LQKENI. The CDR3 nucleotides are TGTGCCAGCTCAAGCCTAGGAGGCGACAATGAGCAGTTCTTC. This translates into CASSSLGGDNEQFF. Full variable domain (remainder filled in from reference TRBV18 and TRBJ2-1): NAGVMQNPRHLVRRRGQEARLRCSPMKGHSHVYWYRQLPEEGLKFMVYLQKENIIDESGMPKERFSAEFPKEGPSILRIQQVVRGDSAAYFCASSSLGGDNEQFFGPGTRLTVL.

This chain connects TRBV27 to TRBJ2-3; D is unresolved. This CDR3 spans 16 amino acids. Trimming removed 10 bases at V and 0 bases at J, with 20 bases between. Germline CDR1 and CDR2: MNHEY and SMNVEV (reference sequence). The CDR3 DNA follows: TGTGCCACCAATACCCCGGGTGAGATTAGCACAGATACGCAGTATTTT. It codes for CATNTPGEISTDTQYF.

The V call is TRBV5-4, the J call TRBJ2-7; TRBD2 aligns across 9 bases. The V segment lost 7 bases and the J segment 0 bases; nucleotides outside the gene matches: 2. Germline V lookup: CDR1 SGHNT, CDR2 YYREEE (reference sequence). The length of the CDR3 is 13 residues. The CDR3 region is CASRTSVSYEQYF. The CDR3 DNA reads TGTGCCAGCCGGACTAGCGTCTCCTACGAGCAGTACTTC.

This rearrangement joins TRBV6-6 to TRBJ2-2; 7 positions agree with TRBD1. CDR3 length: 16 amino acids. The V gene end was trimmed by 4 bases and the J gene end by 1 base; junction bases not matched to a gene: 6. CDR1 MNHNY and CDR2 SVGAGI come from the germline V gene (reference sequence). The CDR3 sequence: CASSLQGNVNTGELFF. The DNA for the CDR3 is TGTGCCAGCAGTTTACAGGGGAACGTGAACACCGGGGAGCTGTTTTTT.

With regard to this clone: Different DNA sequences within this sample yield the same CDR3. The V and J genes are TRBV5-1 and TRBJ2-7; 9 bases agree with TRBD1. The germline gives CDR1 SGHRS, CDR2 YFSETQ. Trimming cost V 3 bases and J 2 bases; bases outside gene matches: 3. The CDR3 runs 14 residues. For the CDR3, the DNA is TGCGCCAGCAGCTCGGGACAGGGAACCTACGAGCAGTACTTC. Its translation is CASSSGQGTYEQYF. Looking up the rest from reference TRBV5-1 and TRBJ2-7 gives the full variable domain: KAGVTQTPRYLIKTRGQQVTLSCSPISGHRSVSWYQQTPGQGLQFLFEYFSETQRNKGNFPGRFSGRQFSNSRSEMNVSTLELGDSALYLCASSSGQGTYEQYFGPGTRLTVT.

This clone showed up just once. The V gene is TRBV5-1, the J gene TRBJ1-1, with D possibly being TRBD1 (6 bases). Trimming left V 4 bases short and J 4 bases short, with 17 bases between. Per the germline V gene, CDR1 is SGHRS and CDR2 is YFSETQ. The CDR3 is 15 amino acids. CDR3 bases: TGCGCCAGCAGCCCTGGGGGCAGGTTGGTCACTGAAGCTTTCTTT. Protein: CASSPGGRLVTEAFF. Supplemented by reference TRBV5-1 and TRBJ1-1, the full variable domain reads KAGVTQTPRYLIKTRGQQVTLSCSPISGHRSVSWYQQTPGQGLQFLFEYFSETQRNKGNFPGRFSGRQFSNSRSEMNVSTLELGDSALYLCASSPGGRLVTEAFFGQGTRLTVV.

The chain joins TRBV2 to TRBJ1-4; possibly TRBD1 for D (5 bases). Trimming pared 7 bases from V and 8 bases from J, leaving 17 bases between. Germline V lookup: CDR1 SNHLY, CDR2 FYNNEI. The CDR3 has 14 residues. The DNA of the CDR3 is TGTGCCAGCACACTCATGACAGCCCCCGAAAAACTGTTTTTT. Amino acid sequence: CASTLMTAPEKLFF.

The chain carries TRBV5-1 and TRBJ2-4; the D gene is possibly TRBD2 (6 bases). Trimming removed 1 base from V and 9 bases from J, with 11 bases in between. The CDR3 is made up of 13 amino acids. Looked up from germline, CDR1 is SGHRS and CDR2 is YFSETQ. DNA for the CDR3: TGCGCCAGCAGCTTGTGGGGGGAAGGCATTCAGTACTTC. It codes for CASSLWGEGIQYF. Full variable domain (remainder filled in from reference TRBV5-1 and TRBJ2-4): KAGVTQTPRYLIKTRGQQVTLSCSPISGHRSVSWYQQTPGQGLQFLFEYFSETQRNKGNFPGRFSGRQFSNSRSEMNVSTLELGDSALYLCASSLWGEGIQYFGAGTRLSVL.

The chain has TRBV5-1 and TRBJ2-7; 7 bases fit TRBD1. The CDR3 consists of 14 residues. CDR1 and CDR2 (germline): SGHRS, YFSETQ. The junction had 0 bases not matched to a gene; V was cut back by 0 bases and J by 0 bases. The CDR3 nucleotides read TGCGCCAGCAGCTTGGGGGACAGCTCCTACGAGCAGTACTTC. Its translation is CASSLGDSSYEQYF.

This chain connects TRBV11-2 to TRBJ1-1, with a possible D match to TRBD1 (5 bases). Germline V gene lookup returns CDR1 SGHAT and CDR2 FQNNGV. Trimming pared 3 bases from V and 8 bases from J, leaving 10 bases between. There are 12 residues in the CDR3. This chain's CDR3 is CASSLQAGEAFF. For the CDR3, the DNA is TGTGCCAGCAGCTTGCAGGCAGGGGAAGCTTTCTTT.

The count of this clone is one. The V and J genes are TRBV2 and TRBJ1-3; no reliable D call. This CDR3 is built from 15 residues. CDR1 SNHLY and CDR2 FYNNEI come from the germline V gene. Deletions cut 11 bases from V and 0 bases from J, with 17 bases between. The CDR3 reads CAAKSERGSGNTIYF. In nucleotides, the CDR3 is TGTGCCGCGAAGAGCGAACGGGGCTCTGGAAACACCATATATTTT.

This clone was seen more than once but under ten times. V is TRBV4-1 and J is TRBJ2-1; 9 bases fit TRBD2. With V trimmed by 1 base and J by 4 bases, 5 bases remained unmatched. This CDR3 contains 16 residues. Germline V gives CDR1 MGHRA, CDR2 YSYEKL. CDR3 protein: CASSQAPRGGYNEQFF. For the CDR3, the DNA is TGCGCCAGCAGCCAAGCCCCGCGGGGGGGGTACAATGAGCAGTTCTTC.

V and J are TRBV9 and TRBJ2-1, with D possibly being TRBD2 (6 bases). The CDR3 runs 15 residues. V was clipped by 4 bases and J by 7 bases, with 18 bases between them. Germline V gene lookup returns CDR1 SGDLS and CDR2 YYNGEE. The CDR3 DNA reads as TGTGCCAGCAGCCAAGGGACTTTGGGCGCGAATGAGCAGTTCTTC. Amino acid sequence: CASSQGTLGANEQFF.

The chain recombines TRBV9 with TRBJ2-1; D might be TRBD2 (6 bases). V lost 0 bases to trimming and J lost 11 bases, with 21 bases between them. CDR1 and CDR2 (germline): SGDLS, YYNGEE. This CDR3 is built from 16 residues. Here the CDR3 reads CASSVGLRTEGLKQFF. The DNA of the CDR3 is TGTGCCAGCAGCGTAGGACTCCGAACGGAGGGGCTTAAGCAGTTCTTC.

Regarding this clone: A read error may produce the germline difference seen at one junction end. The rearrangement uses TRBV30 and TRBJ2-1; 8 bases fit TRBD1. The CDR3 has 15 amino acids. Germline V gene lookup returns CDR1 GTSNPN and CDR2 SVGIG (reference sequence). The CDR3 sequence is CAWSVRDRINNEQLF. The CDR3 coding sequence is TGTGCCTGGAGTGTAAGGGACAGGATAAACAATGAGCAGCTCTTC.

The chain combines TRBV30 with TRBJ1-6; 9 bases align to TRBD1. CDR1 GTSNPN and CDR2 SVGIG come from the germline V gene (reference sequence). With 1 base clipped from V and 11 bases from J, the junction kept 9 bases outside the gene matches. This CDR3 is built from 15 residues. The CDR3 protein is CAWSAGQGKGTPLHF. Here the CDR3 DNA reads TGTGCCTGGAGTGCTGGACAGGGGAAAGGTACACCCCTCCACTTT.

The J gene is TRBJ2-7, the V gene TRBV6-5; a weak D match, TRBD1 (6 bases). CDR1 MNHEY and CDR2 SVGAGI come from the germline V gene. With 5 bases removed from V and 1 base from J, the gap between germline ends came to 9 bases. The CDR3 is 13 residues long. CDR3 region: CASSAQGSYEQYF. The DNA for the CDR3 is TGTGCCAGCAGTGCTCAGGGGTCCTACGAGCAGTACTTC.